A single sample gave rise to the 21 T cell receptor beta chains below, sequenced in a study of beta chain features in type 1 diabetes. The sequenced template was cDNA made from the entire isolated RNA. Using immunoSEQ multiplex PCR, the repertoire was profiled, and TCRdb retains in-frame clones only, with some absent. The table has 310,000 or so clones, 11% seen once. The sequencing sample was made of naive CD4+ T cells from blood. Receptors originate from a woman aged 25 to 45 in good health.

This clone has a handful of counts. The chain recombines TRBV15 with TRBJ2-5; 7 nucleotides line up with TRBD1. The V gene end was trimmed by 8 bases and the J gene end by 1 base; junction bases not matched to a gene: 10. This CDR3 comprises 15 residues. CDR1 and CDR2 from the germline V gene are LNHNV and YYDKDF (reference sequence). The CDR3 is CATERDSLSQETQYF. The DNA for the CDR3 is TGTGCCACCGAACGGGACAGCCTTTCCCAAGAGACCCAGTACTTC.

This clone showed up just a few times. This chain connects TRBV2 to TRBJ1-1, with 10 bases that match TRBD1. Germline V gives CDR1 SNHLY, CDR2 FYNNEI. There are 13 residues in the CDR3. V was clipped by 6 bases and J by 5 bases; unmatched bases: 3. CDR3 protein: CASRDRGITEAFF. The CDR3 DNA reads TGTGCCAGCAGGGACAGGGGGATTACTGAAGCTTTCTTT.

The table lists this clone with a few counts. V gene TRBV5-1 combines with J gene TRBJ2-3; possibly TRBD2 for D (6 bases). This CDR3 contains 14 residues. The V gene lost 8 bases and the J gene lost 2 bases, with 15 bases spanning the gap. Germline V gene lookup returns CDR1 SGHRS and CDR2 YFSETQ. CDR3 in DNA: TGCGCCAGTAGTGTAGCGGATAACACAGATACGCAGTATTTT. Its translation: CASSVADNTDTQYF.

V is TRBV30 and J is TRBJ1-2; no definite D call. Per germline, CDR1 GTSNPN and CDR2 SVGIG (reference sequence). The V end lost 1 base, the J end lost 5 bases, and 8 bases lay between the germline ends. The CDR3 is 12 amino acids. Here the CDR3 reads CAWSATEYGYTF. CDR3 sequence (DNA): TGTGCCTGGAGTGCGACTGAATATGGCTACACCTTC.

The chain recombines TRBV10-3 with TRBJ2-7; weak D call: TRBD1 (6 bases). The germline V gene encodes CDR1 ENHRY and CDR2 SYGVKD. The V end lost 3 bases, the J end lost 0 bases, and 15 bases lay between the germline ends. The CDR3 is made up of 16 amino acids. In nucleotides, the CDR3 is TGTGCCATCAGTGACCGCCGGGACAAGAGCTCCTACGAGCAGTACTTC. Its protein product is CAISDRRDKSSYEQYF.

This clone was recorded a few times. V gene TRBV6-5 combines with J gene TRBJ2-1; 7 bases fit TRBD1. The CDR3 spans 13 residues. The V gene's germline CDR1 is MNHEY and CDR2 SVGAGI. Germline trimming cut 7 bases from V and 4 bases from J; bases unmatched to any gene: 4. CDR3 sequence: CASTGTDYNEQFF. DNA of the CDR3: TGTGCCAGCACCGGGACAGATTACAATGAGCAGTTCTTC.

Of note for this clone: The same CDR3 arises from other DNA sequences in this sample as well. The chain combines TRBV7-2 with TRBJ2-7; D not certain. V lost 1 base to trimming and J lost 1 base, with 11 bases between them. Germline CDR1 SGHTA, CDR2 FQGNSA. The CDR3 is made up of 15 amino acids. The CDR3 nucleotides read TGTGCCAGCAGCTTAGAAGGCGGTGGATCCTACGAGCAGTACTTC. As protein: CASSLEGGGSYEQYF.

The rearrangement joins TRBV28 to TRBJ2-5; tentative D call: TRBD1 (6 bases). This CDR3 spans 12 amino acids. The germline V gene has CDR1 MDHEN and CDR2 SYDVKM. With 3 bases removed from V and 9 bases from J, the gap between germline ends came to 11 bases. The CDR3, as DNA: TGTGCCAGCAGTTTCGGACAGTCCCCCCAGTACTTC. Protein product: CASSFGQSPQYF.

The chain has TRBV7-6 and TRBJ2-1; a weak D match, TRBD2 (6 bases). Germline CDR1 reads SGHVS; CDR2 reads FNYEAQ. V lost 6 bases, J lost 12 bases, and 18 bases lay in between. CDR3 size: 13 residues. The CDR3 is CASSSGTFGTQFF. CDR3 DNA: TGTGCCAGCAGTTCCGGGACTTTCGGAACGCAGTTCTTC.

At least ten counts were recorded for this clone. The chain is built from TRBV4-3 and TRBJ2-1; a possible D gene is TRBD2 (6 bases). V dropped 0 bases and J dropped 6 bases, with 21 bases sitting between them. CDR3 length: 18 amino acids. Germline V lookup: CDR1 LGHNA, CDR2 YSLEER. CDR3 DNA: TGCGCCAGCAGCCAAGATACAACGCGACTAGGGGTCCGCAATGAGCAGTTCTTC. Its translation: CASSQDTTRLGVRNEQFF.

This clone was picked up a small number of times. The V and J genes are TRBV27 and TRBJ1-2; tentatively, D is TRBD1 (6 bases). Trimming took 5 bases from V and 8 from J, leaving 15 bases between them. The CDR3 contains 13 residues. CDR1 MNHEY and CDR2 SMNVEV come from the germline V gene (reference sequence). The CDR3 bases are TGTGCCAGCAGTCAGACAGGAAAAGCGGGCTACACCTTC. Its protein is CASSQTGKAGYTF.

V gene TRBV27 combines with J gene TRBJ2-7; perhaps TRBD1 as D (5 bases). Germline lookup yields CDR1 MNHEY and CDR2 SMNVEV (reference sequence). The germline V and J ends were trimmed by 5 bases and 6 bases, with 20 bases remaining between them. The CDR3 runs 15 residues. The CDR3 reads CASSPRWAYRSEQYF. The CDR3 bases are TGTGCCAGCAGTCCTCGATGGGCCTACAGGTCCGAGCAGTACTTC.

The rearrangement joins TRBV9 to TRBJ2-3, with D perhaps matching TRBD2 (6 bases). CDR3 length: 16 amino acids. Per germline, CDR1 SGDLS and CDR2 YYNGEE. The V end was cut by 3 bases, the J end by 0 bases, with 14 bases between. This CDR3 reads CASSGSRESSTDTQYF. CDR3 nucleotides: TGTGCCAGCAGCGGTTCCCGGGAGTCCAGCACAGATACGCAGTATTTT.

The rearrangement links TRBV7-9 to TRBJ1-1, with 9 bases matching TRBD1. Germline V gives CDR1 SEHNR, CDR2 FQNEAQ (reference sequence). The J segment lost 2 bases and the V segment lost 6 bases, leaving 4 bases of the junction unmatched. This CDR3 spans 14 amino acids. CDR3: CASRRQGGNTEAFF. CDR3 coding DNA: TGTGCCAGCAGGCGACAGGGGGGTAACACTGAAGCTTTCTTT.

The sample holds one count of this clone. V and J are TRBV15 and TRBJ1-1; no definite D call. Trimming stripped 1 base from V and 1 base from J, with 10 bases between. CDR1 LNHNV and CDR2 YYDKDF come from the germline V gene (reference sequence). This CDR3 is 15 amino acids long. The CDR3 is CATSRAVPTNTEAFF. CDR3 bases: TGTGCCACCAGCAGAGCGGTTCCCACGAACACTGAAGCTTTCTTT.

About this clone itself: At one of its ends the junction is not consistent with the germline gene, which may arise from a read error. CDR3 region: CASSQIAEETQYF. CDR3 sequence (DNA): TGTGCTAGCAGCCAAATAGCGGAAGAGACCCAGTACTTC. The V and J genes are TRBV7-7 and TRBJ2-5; tentative D call: TRBD2 (6 bases). Germline values: CDR1 SSHAT, CDR2 FNYEAQ (reference sequence). The CDR3 runs 13 residues.

There are a few counts of this clone. This chain connects TRBV18 to TRBJ2-5; 7 bases line up with TRBD1. The CDR3 length is 13 residues. Trimming removed 11 bases from V and 3 bases from J; junction bases left unmatched: 9. Germline values: CDR1 KGHSH, CDR2 LQKENI. The CDR3: CAGAPGQKETQYF. DNA for the CDR3: TGTGCCGGAGCCCCGGGACAGAAAGAGACCCAGTACTTC.

This clone was detected only a few times. The chain couples TRBV5-6 to TRBJ1-2; D possibly corresponds to TRBD1 (5 bases). Trimming shortened V by 1 base and J by 5 bases, and 15 bases separated the two germline ends. Germline V CDR1 and CDR2: SGHDT, YYEEEE. CDR3 length: 15 residues. The CDR3 sequence: CASSLRGDGRYGYTF. For the CDR3, the DNA is TGTGCCAGCAGCTTGAGGGGCGACGGACGGTATGGCTACACCTTC.

This clone showed up just a few times. The chain uses TRBV9 and TRBJ2-2; D is possibly TRBD2 (6 bases). The V end was cut by 1 base, the J end by 3 bases, with 13 bases between. The CDR3 is 16 residues long. Looked up from germline, CDR1 is SGDLS and CDR2 is YYNGEE. The CDR3 DNA sequence: TGTGCCAGCAGCGTACGGGGCGGGACGGACACCGGGGAGCTGTTTTTT. Translation gives CASSVRGGTDTGELFF.

This clone was detected a few times. The J gene is TRBJ2-1, the V gene TRBV5-1, with 10 bases that match TRBD1. Germline loops: CDR1 SGHRS, CDR2 YFSETQ. CDR3 length equals 14 residues. V dropped 5 bases and J dropped 4; count of bases not matched to a gene: 3. The CDR3 DNA sequence: TGCGCCAGCAGAAAGGACAGGGGGTACAATGAGCAGTTCTTC. This sequence encodes CASRKDRGYNEQFF.

The chain couples TRBV7-2 to TRBJ2-6; 10 positions agree with TRBD1. The V and J ends lost 3 bases and 2 bases, in that order; junction bases with no gene match: 1. The CDR3 extends over 16 amino acids. The germline CDR1 and CDR2 sequences are SGHTA and FQGNSA. The CDR3 is CASSFGTGAGANVLTF. Written as DNA, the CDR3 is TGTGCCAGCAGCTTTGGGACAGGGGCTGGGGCCAACGTCCTGACTTTC.